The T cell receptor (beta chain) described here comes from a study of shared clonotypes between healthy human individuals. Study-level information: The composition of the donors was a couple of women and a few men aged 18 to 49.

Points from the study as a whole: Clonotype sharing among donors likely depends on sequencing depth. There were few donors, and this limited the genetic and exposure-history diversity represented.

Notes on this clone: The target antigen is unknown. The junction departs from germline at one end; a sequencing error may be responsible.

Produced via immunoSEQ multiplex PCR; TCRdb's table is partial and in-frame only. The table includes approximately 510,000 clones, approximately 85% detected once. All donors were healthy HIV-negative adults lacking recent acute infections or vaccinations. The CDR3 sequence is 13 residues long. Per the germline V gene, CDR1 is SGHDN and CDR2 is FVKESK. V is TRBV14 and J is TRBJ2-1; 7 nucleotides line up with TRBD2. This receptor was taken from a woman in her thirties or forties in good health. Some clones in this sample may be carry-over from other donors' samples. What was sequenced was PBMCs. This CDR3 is CASSQAGRAVRIF. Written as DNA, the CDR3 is TGTGCCAGCAGCCAGGCAGGGAGGGCCGTAAGGATCTTC.